This T cell receptor beta chain is from a study of cytomegalovirus exposure and HLA in healthy donors. In the case of this clone: Its specificity is not known.

Researchers ran the PCR with 60 Vbeta and 13 Jbeta primers. Generated by immunoSEQ multiplex PCR, the TCRdb table keeps only in-frame clones and is missing some. This sample has roughly 190,000 clones, with roughly 76% found just once. The study, taken as a whole, reports: Accurate prediction of most subjects' HLA-A and HLA-B alleles from TCR beta sequences was reported. Several top significant clusters appeared, in a later analysis, to be linked to common viral pathogens. It was likely that a cluster of highly shared sequence variants was a sequencing artifact.

Donors counted as nominally healthy when sampled, yet unrecorded immune exposures were likely. Germline V gene sequence: CDR1 MNHNY, CDR2 SVGAGI (reference sequence). V lost 4 bases and J lost 7, with 14 bases in between. This CDR3 contains 14 residues. The TCR comes from a young woman in good health and CMV-seropositive. Sequenced input: PBMCs. V usage is TRBV6-6 and J usage is TRBJ1-5; a possible D gene is TRBD1 (5 bases). The CDR3 loop is CASSLGGTGQPQHF. The CDR3 nucleotides read TGTGCCAGCAGTTTAGGAGGGACGGGGCAGCCCCAGCATTTT.